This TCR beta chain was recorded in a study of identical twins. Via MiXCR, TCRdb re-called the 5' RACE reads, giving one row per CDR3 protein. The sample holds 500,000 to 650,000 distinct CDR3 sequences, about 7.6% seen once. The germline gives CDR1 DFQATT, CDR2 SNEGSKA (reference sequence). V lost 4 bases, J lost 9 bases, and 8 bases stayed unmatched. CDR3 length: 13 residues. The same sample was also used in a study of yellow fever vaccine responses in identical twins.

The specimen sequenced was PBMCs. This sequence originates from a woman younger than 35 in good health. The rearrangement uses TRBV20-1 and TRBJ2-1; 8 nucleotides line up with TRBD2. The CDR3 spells CSANLAGGGEQFF. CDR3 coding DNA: TGCAGTGCTAATCTGGCGGGAGGAGGTGAGCAGTTCTTC.